This passage covers 17 T cell receptor beta chains from one sample sequenced in a study of immune evolution from preneoplasia to lung adenocarcinoma. Clones were sequenced by immunoSEQ multiplex PCR, and TCRdb holds only the in-frame ones, with some missing. The sample lists fewer than 5,500 clones; 83% were seen once. The specimen sequenced was FFPE minimally invasive lung adenocarcinoma tissue. The receptor source for this set is a person aged 60 to 80 with lung adenocarcinoma.

The sample holds a few counts of this clone. CDR3 sequence: CASRGDRERFGYTF. CDR3 DNA sequence: TGTGCCAGCAGGGGGGACAGGGAAAGGTTTGGCTACACCTTC. The chain links TRBV6-5 to TRBJ1-2; 9 bases fit TRBD1. This CDR3 contains 14 residues. Germline CDR1 is MNHEY and CDR2 is SVGAGI. V shed 6 bases, J shed 7 bases, and the junction held 9 bases outside the gene matches.

This clone was seen a single time. This chain joins TRBV19 and TRBJ2-2; the D call may be TRBD1 or TRBD2 (5 bases each). In germline, CDR1 is LNHDA, CDR2 SQIVND (reference sequence). The CDR3 spans 14 residues. The V end lost 7 bases, the J end lost 4 bases, and 13 bases lay between the germline ends. The CDR3 loop is CASTGASITGELFF. CDR3 DNA: TGTGCCAGTACCGGGGCTAGCATCACCGGGGAGCTGTTTTTT.

The chain uses TRBV30 and TRBJ2-4; unclear D gene. The CDR3 is 14 residues long. From germline, CDR1 is GTSNPN and CDR2 SVGIG (reference sequence). V lost 0 bases to trimming and J lost 8 bases, with 14 bases between them. The CDR3 bases are TGTGCCTGGAGTGTAGACGGTCATGGCGACATTCAGTACTTC. This sequence encodes CAWSVDGHGDIQYF.

The rearrangement uses TRBV30 and TRBJ2-7, with no clear D. This CDR3 comprises 13 residues. The germline CDR1 and CDR2 sequences are GTSNPN and SVGIG (reference sequence). The germline V and J ends were trimmed by 3 bases and 5 bases, with 14 bases remaining between them. The CDR3 reads CAWRRFGLDEQYF. Written as DNA, the CDR3 is TGTGCCTGGAGGAGATTCGGATTGGACGAGCAGTACTTC.

J is TRBJ2-7 and V is TRBV27, with D possibly being TRBD1 (5 bases). This CDR3 is built from 13 residues. Germline CDR1 MNHEY, CDR2 SMNVEV (reference sequence). The V and J ends lost 7 bases and 5 bases respectively, with 15 bases between them. CDR3 nucleotide sequence: TGTGCCAGCAATCAGGGTTCGATGGACGAGCAGTACTTC. It yields the protein CASNQGSMDEQYF.

This chain links TRBV5-1 with TRBJ2-3; 12 nucleotides align to TRBD2. The V segment lost 0 bases and the J segment 1 base; nucleotides outside the gene matches: 0. CDR3 length: 16 residues. Germline V gene lookup returns CDR1 SGHRS and CDR2 YFSETQ. Written as DNA, the CDR3 is TGCGCCAGCAGCTTGGGACTAGCGGGGGGCACAGATACGCAGTATTTT. Its protein product is CASSLGLAGGTDTQYF.

V and J are TRBV5-6 and TRBJ1-4; TRBD1 agrees at 7 bases. The V and J ends lost 4 bases and 7 bases, in that order; junction bases with no gene match: 7. CDR1 is SGHDT, CDR2 YYEEEE, per germline. CDR3 size: 14 residues. The CDR3: CASSLDAGGEKLFF. CDR3 coding DNA: TGTGCCAGCAGCCTGGATGCAGGGGGTGAAAAACTGTTTTTT.

The chain carries TRBV5-4 and TRBJ2-7; 12 bases are shared with TRBD2. From germline, CDR1 is SGHNT and CDR2 YYREEE (reference sequence). V gave up 0 bases and J gave up 3 bases; unmatched junction bases: 7. CDR3 size: 17 residues. The CDR3 loop is CASSLGLTSGGLYEQYF. DNA of the CDR3: TGTGCCAGCAGCTTGGGGCTGACTAGCGGGGGCCTCTACGAGCAGTACTTC.

Remarks on this clone: A junction boundary mismatches the germline segment, possibly from a read error. V and J are TRBV29-1 and TRBJ1-5, with no clear D. The CDR3 runs 12 residues. CDR1 is SQVTM, CDR2 ANQGSEA, per germline. The CDR3 region has the DNA TGCAGCGTTAAAGAGGAATATCAGCCCCAGCATTTT. Amino acid sequence: CSVKEEYQPQHF.

The J gene is TRBJ2-1, the V gene TRBV30; 13 positions agree with TRBD2. Trimming at V came to 2 bases and at J to 7 bases, leaving 2 bases not matched to a gene. The CDR3 runs 14 residues. Germline loops: CDR1 GTSNPN, CDR2 SVGIG (reference sequence). The DNA for the CDR3 is TGTGCCTGGAGTTGGACTAGCGGGGGTAATGAGCAGTTCTTC. Translating gives CAWSWTSGGNEQFF.

The chain combines TRBV18 with TRBJ1-1; TRBD1 matches 8 bases. The CDR3 length is 13 residues. The junction had 1 base not matched to a gene; V was cut back by 4 bases and J by 3 bases. Germline-derived CDR1 and CDR2 are KGHSH and LQKENI. CDR3 sequence reads: CASSQDRDTEAFF. For the CDR3, the DNA is TGTGCCAGCTCACAGGACAGGGACACTGAAGCTTTCTTT.

The V call is TRBV5-6, the J call TRBJ2-1; 11 nucleotides align to TRBD2. The CDR3 consists of 18 residues. J lost 0 bases, V lost 0 bases, and 5 bases had no gene match. Germline values: CDR1 SGHDT, CDR2 YYEEEE. CDR3 in DNA: TGTGCCAGCAGCTTGGTAGCGGGGGGGCTAAGCTCCTACAATGAGCAGTTCTTC. Protein: CASSLVAGGLSSYNEQFF.

The rearrangement links TRBV29-1 to TRBJ1-1; maybe TRBD1 (5 bases). CDR3 length equals 13 residues. Per germline, CDR1 SQVTM and CDR2 ANQGSEA. The V end was cut by 8 bases, the J end by 2 bases, with 15 bases between. The CDR3 here is CSYSTTDNTEAFF. Here the CDR3 DNA reads TGCAGCTATTCGACGACAGACAACACTGAAGCTTTCTTT.

This clone was counted once. The chain recombines TRBV7-2 with TRBJ2-1, with D unresolved. Germline lookup yields CDR1 SGHTA and CDR2 FQGNSA. The V gene lost 5 bases and the J gene lost 5 bases, with 13 bases spanning the gap. This CDR3 is 14 amino acids long. CDR3: CASSPAFNNNEQFF. The CDR3 DNA sequence: TGTGCCAGCAGCCCCGCCTTTAACAACAATGAGCAGTTCTTC.

The chain uses TRBV15 and TRBJ2-7; the D gene is possibly TRBD2 (5 bases). The CDR3 is made up of 12 amino acids. Germline V CDR1 and CDR2: LNHNV, YYDKDF (reference sequence). V lost 3 bases, J lost 7 bases, and 10 bases lay in between. The CDR3 coding sequence is TGTGCCACCAGCAGCCTTTCGGGGGAGCAGTACTTC. Translated, it gives CATSSLSGEQYF.

This rearrangement joins TRBV5-4 to TRBJ2-5, with D perhaps matching TRBD1 or TRBD2 (6 bases each). The CDR3 has 13 residues. With 2 bases removed from V and 2 bases from J, the gap between germline ends came to 7 bases. Germline CDR1 reads SGHNT; CDR2 reads YYREEE (reference sequence). CDR3 region: CASSLGGQETQYF. The CDR3 DNA sequence: TGTGCCAGCAGCTTAGGGGGGCAAGAGACCCAGTACTTC.

The chain combines TRBV28 with TRBJ1-2, with TRBD1 matching 7 bases. This CDR3 is 14 amino acids long. V shed 0 bases and J 2 bases; nucleotides not matched to a gene: 0. Looked up from germline, CDR1 is MDHEN and CDR2 is SYDVKM. The CDR3: CASSLWGQNYGYTF. The CDR3 DNA is TGTGCCAGCAGTTTATGGGGACAGAACTATGGCTACACCTTC.